The clone carrying this T cell receptor (beta chain) occurred many times. This sample was included in a study of HIV-infected children after antiretroviral therapy interruption. Treatment specified: PENTA 11 planned treatment interruption arm or continuous ART arm. Unique molecular identifiers were included in an RNA-based 3' RACE TCR library. MiXCR, applied by TCRdb to the 3' RACE reads, yields one record per CDR3 protein. The profile shows over 7,000 distinct CDR3 sequences, about 15% of them singletons. V dropped 3 bases and J dropped 7; count of bases not matched to a gene: 9. There are 17 residues in the CDR3.

The sample was CD45RO+ CD8+ T cells from PBMCs, pooled from several time points, taken from a donor given antiretroviral therapy, either interrupted or continuous. The subset is: memory CD8+ CD45RO+ CD45RA- T cells. The source is a pool of human donors with HIV. The chain uses TRBV12-3 or TRBV12-4 and TRBJ2-2, with TRBD1 matching over 12 bases. The CDR3 is CASSFSGTGGRIGELFF. CDR3 bases: TGTGCCAGCAGTTTCTCCGGGACAGGGGGCCGTATCGGGGAGCTGTTTTTT.